What follows is one T cell receptor (beta chain) and its context. What it binds is unknown. This sample was taken from a study of graft-versus-host responses after intestinal transplantation. At the level of the study: Recipients obtained multivisceral, liver-intestinal, or isolated intestinal transplants.

Trimming removed 1 base at V and 2 bases at J, with 5 bases between. This CDR3 region has 13 residues. Germline loops: CDR1 MNHEY, CDR2 SMNVEV (reference sequence). The study, taken as a whole, reports: Early post-transplant HvG declines were associated with peak circulating GvH clone levels. Some patients had graft-donor T cell macrochimerism. In their allografts, the ratios of graft-versus-host to host-versus-graft T cell clones were high.

Data came from immunoSEQ multiplex PCR; TCRdb stores just in-frame clones and leaves some out. The sample lists about 93,000 clones, approximately 78% occurring once. The source was unstimulated CD4+ T cells sorted from spleen or lymph node cells, collected before intestinal transplant. The clonotype comes from a human donor who received an intestinal transplant. The chain couples TRBV27 to TRBJ1-2; D is unclear. CDR3 in amino acids: CASSLYINYGYTF. In DNA form, the CDR3 reads TGTGCCAGCAGTTTATACATCAACTATGGCTACACCTTC.